Below are 20 T cell receptor beta chains sequenced from a single sample in a study of CD8 T cells in ankylosing spondylitis. One entry per CDR3 protein results from TCRdb running MiXCR on the 5' RACE reads. The sample lists 100,000 to 150,000 distinct CDR3 sequences; around 7% were seen once. Input material: blood, either unsorted or a sorted T cell fraction (not recorded which). The source is a male donor with ankylosing spondylitis or in good health (not recorded which).

The rearrangement uses TRBV5-1 and TRBJ2-1; TRBD2 aligns across 8 bases. CDR3 length: 16 amino acids. Germline V lookup: CDR1 SGHRS, CDR2 YFSETQ. Germline trimming cut 3 bases from V and 0 bases from J; bases unmatched to any gene: 5. The DNA for the CDR3 is TGCGCCAGCAGCTATAGCGGGGCCGACTCCTACAATGAGCAGTTCTTC. Protein: CASSYSGADSYNEQFF.

The chain joins TRBV5-1 to TRBJ1-5; D is possibly TRBD1 (5 bases). The V end was cut by 1 base, the J end by 5 bases, with 13 bases between. Germline CDR1 SGHRS, CDR2 YFSETQ. The CDR3 is 15 residues long. The CDR3 reads CASSLLGAGDQPQHF. In nucleotides, the CDR3 is TGCGCCAGCAGCTTGCTGGGCGCGGGGGATCAGCCCCAGCATTTT.

This clonotype has ten or more counts. The chain has TRBV7-2 and TRBJ1-4, with a possible D match to TRBD1 (6 bases). V was pared by 4 bases and J by 8 bases, with 11 bases between. CDR3 length equals 13 residues. CDR1 is SGHTA and CDR2 is FQGNSA in the germline V gene. CDR3 protein: CASSSRGPEKLFF. The CDR3 coding sequence is TGTGCCAGCAGCTCCAGGGGCCCCGAAAAACTGTTTTTT.

This clonotype showed up many times. The chain carries TRBV28 and TRBJ2-2; 13 nucleotides align to TRBD2. This CDR3 is built from 17 residues. V trimming: 6 bases; J trimming: 6 bases; junction bases outside the gene matches: 10. The germline gives CDR1 MDHEN, CDR2 SYDVKM. Here the CDR3 reads CASRPWTSGRLSGELFF. The DNA for the CDR3 is TGTGCCAGCAGACCCTGGACTAGCGGGAGATTATCCGGGGAGCTGTTTTTT.

This clonotype appeared many times. The genes are TRBV20-1 and TRBJ2-7, with TRBD2 matching over 8 bases. This CDR3 is built from 19 residues. The V gene's germline CDR1 is DFQATT and CDR2 SNEGSKA (reference sequence). Trimming took 3 bases from V and 4 from J; bases not matched to a gene: 23. DNA of the CDR3: TGCAGTGCTAGCACCCCGGGACTAGGGCCGCATATCCCCCTTTACGAGCAGTACTTC. It codes for CSASTPGLGPHIPLYEQYF.

This clonotype has ten or more counts. The chain is built from TRBV29-1 and TRBJ1-2; 9 nucleotides agree with TRBD1. The CDR3 covers 14 residues. The J segment lost 8 bases and the V segment lost 4 bases, leaving 11 bases of the junction unmatched. The germline CDR1 and CDR2 sequences are SQVTM and ANQGSEA. Here the CDR3 DNA reads TGCAGCGTTGGCTCGGGACAGGGAATAAACGGCTACACCTTC. Its protein is CSVGSGQGINGYTF.

This clonotype has a count of ten or more. The V gene is TRBV5-1, the J gene TRBJ2-1, with 9 bases aligning to TRBD1. The CDR3 is 15 amino acids. Germline CDR1 and CDR2: SGHRS and YFSETQ. J was trimmed by 4 bases and V by 0 bases; bases with no gene match: 2. The chain's CDR3 is CASSLGTGEYNEQFF. The DNA for the CDR3 is TGCGCCAGCAGCTTGGGGACAGGGGAATACAATGAGCAGTTCTTC.

This clonotype occurred many times. The J gene is TRBJ2-3, the V gene TRBV5-4; D may correspond to TRBD1 or TRBD2 (5 bases each). This CDR3 has 15 residues. With 2 bases removed from V and 4 bases from J, the gap between germline ends came to 14 bases. Germline-derived CDR1 and CDR2 are SGHNT and YYREEE (reference sequence). Written as DNA, the CDR3 is TGTGCCAGCAGCTTAAAGATCGGGACGTCAGATACGCAGTATTTT. Amino acids: CASSLKIGTSDTQYF.

This clonotype appeared many times. The rearrangement joins TRBV18 to TRBJ1-4; D is unresolved. CDR1 and CDR2 (germline): KGHSH, LQKENI. Trimming took off 3 bases at V and 7 bases at J, with 18 bases between the two ends. CDR3 size: 16 residues. The CDR3 region has the DNA TGTGCCAGCTCACCCTTGGATGTTGGGGATACTGAAAAACTGTTTTTT. Amino acid sequence: CASSPLDVGDTEKLFF.

The V gene is TRBV18, the J gene TRBJ2-1; weak D call: TRBD1 (6 bases). Germline V lookup: CDR1 KGHSH, CDR2 LQKENI. The CDR3 is 15 residues long. The V end was cut by 3 bases, the J end by 0 bases, with 9 bases between. The CDR3, as DNA: TGTGCCAGCTCACCCCAGGGGAGCTCCTACAATGAGCAGTTCTTC. This sequence encodes CASSPQGSSYNEQFF.

This clonotype occurred many times. This chain joins TRBV5-1 and TRBJ1-1; D is unclear. The CDR3 is 15 amino acids. Trimming shortened V by 0 bases and J by 7 bases, and 16 bases separated the two germline ends. The germline V gene encodes CDR1 SGHRS and CDR2 YFSETQ. The CDR3 region is CASSLEGRQHHEAFF. The CDR3 coding sequence is TGCGCCAGCAGCTTGGAGGGTCGGCAGCACCATGAAGCTTTCTTT.

This clonotype appeared many times. The chain recombines TRBV5-5 with TRBJ2-7; D may match TRBD1 or TRBD2 (5 bases each). V was trimmed by 3 bases and J by 9 bases, leaving 16 bases between them. There are 13 residues in the CDR3. The germline V gene has CDR1 SGHKS and CDR2 YYEKEE (reference sequence). CDR3: CASSSPGSVRQYF. CDR3 coding DNA: TGTGCCAGCAGCTCTCCAGGGAGTGTAAGGCAGTACTTC.

In this sample, this clonotype turned up many times. The J gene is TRBJ2-3, the V gene TRBV30; the match to TRBD2 covers 7 bases. Germline CDR1 reads GTSNPN; CDR2 reads SVGIG (reference sequence). Trimming cost V 2 bases and J 0 bases; bases outside gene matches: 5. This CDR3 region has 15 residues. CDR3 coding DNA: TGTGCCTGGAGTAACCTAGCGGATAGCACAGATACGCAGTATTTT. Translated, it gives CAWSNLADSTDTQYF.

This clonotype was detected ten times or more. The rearrangement links TRBV5-1 to TRBJ2-3; perhaps TRBD1 as D (6 bases). V dropped 6 bases and J dropped 0 bases, with 17 bases sitting between them. The germline V gene has CDR1 SGHRS and CDR2 YFSETQ. CDR3 length: 16 amino acids. The CDR3 nucleotides read TGCGCCAGCAACAACGGACAGCCCTATAGCACAGATACGCAGTATTTT. Its protein is CASNNGQPYSTDTQYF.

The table lists this clonotype with many counts. The chain uses TRBV28 and TRBJ1-2; no clear D. Germline values: CDR1 MDHEN, CDR2 SYDVKM. V dropped 4 bases and J dropped 2 bases, with 8 bases sitting between them. The CDR3 spans 13 residues. Written as DNA, the CDR3 is TGTGCCAGCAGTTGGGGTCAGAACTATGGCTACACCTTC. It translates to CASSWGQNYGYTF.

Ten or more counts support this clonotype. In DNA form, the CDR3 reads TGCGCCAGCAGCCCGGCGGGGTCGGCCAACGTCCTGACTTTC. This encodes CASSPAGSANVLTF. The V and J genes are TRBV5-1 and TRBJ2-6, with D possibly being TRBD2 (6 bases). The ends were cut back, 4 bases at V and 6 bases at J, with 11 bases in the middle. The CDR3 totals 14 residues. Germline CDR1 SGHRS, CDR2 YFSETQ.

In its sample, this clonotype was seen many times. This rearrangement joins TRBV5-1 to TRBJ2-2; the match to TRBD2 covers 15 bases. CDR1 is SGHRS, CDR2 YFSETQ, per germline. This CDR3 comprises 18 residues. V lost 4 bases, J lost 0 bases, and 4 bases stayed unmatched. The CDR3 sequence is CASSGTSGGFSNTGELFF. For the CDR3, the DNA is TGCGCCAGCAGCGGGACTAGCGGGGGGTTTTCGAACACCGGGGAGCTGTTTTTT.

The V call is TRBV6-2 or TRBV6-3, the J call TRBJ2-1, with D uncertain. The V end lost 6 bases, the J end lost 0 bases, and 15 bases lay between the germline ends. The CDR3 is 16 residues long. Per germline, CDR1 MNHEY and CDR2 SVGEGT. The CDR3 DNA is TGTGCCAGCAGAAGACTCGAGGTTAGCTCCTACAATGAGCAGTTCTTC. It is translated as CASRRLEVSSYNEQFF.

The gene calls are TRBV27 and TRBJ2-2, with TRBD1 identical over 7 bases. Germline CDR1 is MNHEY and CDR2 is SMNVEV (reference sequence). CDR3 length: 12 residues. The junction had 0 bases not matched to a gene; V was cut back by 5 bases and J by 6 bases. The CDR3 DNA reads as TGTGCCAGCAGTCAGGGGGCCGGGGAGCTGTTTTTT. It encodes CASSQGAGELFF.

The table lists this clonotype with many counts. The chain uses TRBV24-1 and TRBJ2-5; D remains ambiguous. V lost 3 bases and J lost 5, with 9 bases in between. CDR3 size: 13 residues. Germline-derived CDR1 and CDR2 are KGHDR and SFDVKD. Written as DNA, the CDR3 is TGTGCCACCAGTGATCCCCCGAGGGAGACCCAGTACTTC. Translation gives CATSDPPRETQYF.